This record concerns one T cell receptor (beta chain) sequence. No antigen is known for it. TCRdb redid the calling of the reads with MiXCR, one entry per CDR3 protein. Of about 150,000 distinct CDR3 sequences listed, roughly 18% are singletons. This sample was included in a study of T cell repertoires in cytomegalovirus infection. Background on the study: CMV infection plus the matching HLA type was flagged by public TCR beta signatures.

General study points: HLA-C-restricted CMV clonotypes gave the most frequent clonotype in two of eight donors. Totalled public TCR beta family frequency picked out people who carried CMV plus the relevant HLA.

The TCR was taken from a human donor in good health (CMV status not recorded). Some clones in this sample may be carry-over from other donors' samples. The sample consisted of CD8+ T cells from PBMCs.

The CDR3 sequence is CSARDSGAGDTGELFF. Here the CDR3 DNA reads TGCAGTGCTAGAGATTCAGGGGCGGGGGACACCGGGGAGCTGTTTTTT. The chain has TRBV20-1 and TRBJ2-2; maybe TRBD2 (7 bases). The CDR3 has 16 amino acids. The V and J ends lost 0 bases and 3 bases respectively, with 14 bases between them. Germline V gene lookup returns CDR1 DFQATT and CDR2 SNEGSKA (reference sequence).